These T cell receptor beta chains were read from a single sample in a study of cytomegalovirus exposure and HLA in healthy donors. Here immunoSEQ multiplex PCR was the method, and the copy in TCRdb shows in-frame clones only, minus some. Among roughly 190,000 clones listed, around 82% were seen once. Sequenced sample: PBMCs. The receptors stem from a woman between 25 and 40 years old in good health and CMV-seropositive. Each CDR3 is given with its conserved first and last residue. Each record gives: CDR3 length, V gene, D gene, J gene, clone size, CDR3 protein, CDR3 DNA. D genes are given only for firm matches. Clone size is shown for a subset of rows, as once, few, many or a class of expanded clone.

14	TRBV27	.	TRBJ2-1	.	CASSLGAGWNEQFF	TGTGCCAGCAGTTTAGGGGCAGGGTGGAATGAGCAGTTCTTC
14	TRBV19	TRBD1	TRBJ1-5	.	CASSVGQGNQPQHF	TGTGCCAGTAGTGTGGGACAGGGAAATCAGCCCCAGCATTTT
14	TRBV5-1	.	TRBJ2-1	.	CASSLKQGRGEQFF	TGCGCCAGCAGCTTGAAGCAGGGTAGGGGTGAGCAGTTCTTC
12	TRBV2	.	TRBJ1-2	.	CASSNGPYGYTF	TGTGCCAGCAGTAATGGGCCCTATGGCTACACCTTC
14	TRBV4-1	.	TRBJ1-2	.	CASSQAGPRYGYTF	TGCGCCAGCAGCCAAGCAGGGCCTCGCTATGGCTACACCTTC
17	TRBV5-1	.	TRBJ2-7	.	CASSLAESRQGSYEQYF	TGCGCCAGCAGCTTGGCAGAAAGTCGGCAGGGGTCCTACGAGCAGTACTTC
15	TRBV19	TRBD1	TRBJ1-2	.	CASSPRTGEYYGYTF	TGTGCCAGTAGTCCGCGGACAGGGGAGTACTATGGCTACACCTTC
14	TRBV29-1	.	TRBJ2-1	.	CSVEDAGAYNEQFF	TGCAGCGTTGAAGATGCCGGGGCCTACAATGAGCAGTTCTTC
14	TRBV5-6	TRBD1	TRBJ1-2	once	CASSLVGRGRGNLF	TGTGCCAGCAGCTTGGTGGGCAGGGGGCGCGGCAACCTCTTC
13	TRBV4-1	.	TRBJ1-5	.	CASSLGGRQPQHF	TGCGCCAGCAGCCTCGGAGGACGTCAGCCCCAGCATTTT
15	TRBV6-1	TRBD1	TRBJ2-7	few	CASSEGQGGSDEQYF	TGTGCCAGCAGTGAAGGACAGGGTGGCTCTGACGAGCAGTACTTC
14	TRBV6-6	.	TRBJ1-2	few	CASSYSAGNYGYTF	TGTGCCAGCAGTTACTCGGCAGGGAACTATGGCTACACCTTC
14	TRBV6-6	TRBD1	TRBJ1-4	.	CASSSRGLDEKLFF	TGTGCCAGCAGTTCCAGGGGGCTAGATGAAAAACTGTTTTTT
16	TRBV7-8	.	TRBJ2-3	.	CASSSGDGRWTDTQYF	TGTGCCAGCAGCTCCGGGGACGGGAGATGGACAGATACGCAGTATTTT
14	TRBV28	TRBD1	TRBJ2-1	.	CASRHGQGIDEQFF	TGTGCCAGCAGGCACGGACAGGGTATAGATGAGCAGTTCTTC
15	TRBV6-5	.	TRBJ1-2	.	CASSSTGQWQDGYTF	TGTGCCAGCAGTTCCACCGGACAGTGGCAGGATGGCTACACCTTC
13	TRBV6-1	TRBD2	TRBJ2-3	.	CASSEGLGDTQYF	TGTGCCAGCAGTGAGGGACTAGGAGATACGCAGTATTTT
18	TRBV21-1	.	TRBJ2-7	once	CASSKGVAALESSYEQYF	TGTGCCAGCAGCAAAGGGGTAGCGGCTCTGGAAAGCTCCTACGAGCAGTACTTC
14	TRBV6-1	TRBD1	TRBJ1-4	once	CASSDTGQVEKLFF	TGTGCCAGCAGCGATACGGGACAGGTCGAAAAACTGTTTTTT
16	TRBV28	.	TRBJ1-5	.	CASTSQGLMGNQPQHF	TGTGCCAGCACATCCCAGGGGTTGATGGGCAATCAGCCCCAGCATTTT
12	TRBV6-6	.	TRBJ2-7	once	CASSYLRDEQYF	TGTGCCAGCAGTTACTTGAGGGACGAGCAGTACTTC
14	TRBV27	TRBD1	TRBJ2-7	.	CASRASGTGNEQYF	TGTGCCAGCAGAGCCTCCGGGACAGGGAACGAGCAGTACTTC
14	TRBV2	.	TRBJ2-7	.	CASTPDRGFNEQYF	TGTGCCAGCACCCCCGACCGGGGGTTCAACGAGCAGTACTTC
14	TRBV11-2	TRBD2	TRBJ2-4	.	CASSQGLAPNIQYF	TGTGCCAGCAGCCAAGGACTAGCGCCTAACATTCAGTACTTC
15	TRBV11-2	.	TRBJ2-5	few	CASSLRGIGQETQYF	TGTGCCAGCAGTCTGAGGGGGATTGGGCAAGAGACCCAGTACTTC
16	TRBV27	.	TRBJ2-3	.	CASSLGQGEFADTQYF	TGTGCCAGCAGCCTAGGCCAAGGGGAATTCGCAGATACGCAGTATTTT
15	TRBV14	TRBD1	TRBJ2-1	few	CASSQVGTVLNEQFF	TGTGCCAGCAGCCAAGTAGGGACAGTCCTCAATGAGCAGTTCTTC
15	TRBV2	TRBD1	TRBJ2-7	few	CASSVETGAPYEQYF	TGTGCCAGCAGTGTCGAGACAGGGGCCCCCTACGAGCAGTACTTC
14	TRBV21-1	.	TRBJ2-7	once	CASPGRGAAHEQYF	TGTGCCAGCCCAGGGCGGGGGGCGGCACACGAGCAGTACTTC
15	TRBV5-5	.	TRBJ2-1	.	CASSLDSSNWNEQFF	TGTGCCAGCAGCCTGGACAGTTCAAACTGGAATGAGCAGTTCTTC
15	TRBV27	.	TRBJ2-1	.	CASSDDDSGYREQFF	TGTGCCAGCAGCGACGACGACTCGGGATATCGGGAGCAGTTCTTC
14	TRBV7-9	.	TRBJ2-7	.	CASSWYTGSYEQYF	TGTGCCAGCAGTTGGTATACAGGCTCCTACGAGCAGTACTTC
16	TRBV11-2	TRBD1	TRBJ1-4	.	CASSLRDRLLYEKLFF	TGTGCCAGCAGCCTCCGGGACAGATTACTTTATGAAAAACTGTTTTTT
17	TRBV9	.	TRBJ2-3	.	CASSVSRTAIRTDTQYF	TGTGCCAGCAGCGTAAGTCGGACAGCTATTCGCACAGATACGCAGTATTTT
16	TRBV4-3	.	TRBJ2-1	few	CASSQDHPSSYNEQFF	TGCGCCAGCAGCCAAGATCACCCTAGTTCCTACAATGAGCAGTTCTTC
14	TRBV7-6	TRBD2	TRBJ2-7	.	CASSLLAGAWEQYF	TGTGCCAGCAGCTTATTAGCGGGGGCTTGGGAGCAGTACTTC
18	TRBV14	TRBD1	TRBJ1-2	few	CASSHQRGTGEVAVGYTF	TGTGCCAGCAGCCATCAAAGGGGGACAGGGGAGGTTGCGGTTGGCTACACCTTC
15	TRBV11-3	TRBD2	TRBJ2-7	.	CASSQGLAGIYEQYF	TGTGCCAGCAGCCAGGGACTAGCGGGAATCTACGAGCAGTACTTC
13	TRBV11-3	.	TRBJ1-2	.	CASSPLRDYGYTF	TGTGCCAGCAGCCCGCTGCGGGACTATGGCTACACCTTC
13	TRBV6-1	TRBD1	TRBJ2-3	.	CASGTGETDTQYF	TGTGCCAGCGGGACAGGGGAAACAGATACGCAGTATTTT
14	TRBV9	.	TRBJ2-3	.	CASSVGGLTDTQYF	TGTGCCAGCAGCGTCGGGGGACTCACAGATACGCAGTATTTT
15	TRBV4-1	.	TRBJ2-2	.	CASSQRVGDTGELFF	TGCGCCAGCAGCCAGCGGGTTGGGGACACCGGGGAGCTGTTTTTT
18	TRBV15	.	TRBJ2-2	once	CATSRGGAAQWNTGELFF	TGTGCCACCAGCAGGGGGGGGGCCGCTCAATGGAACACCGGGGAGCTGTTTTTT
12	TRBV7-9	.	TRBJ2-7	.	CASSYPGDEQYF	TGTGCCAGCAGCTACCCGGGGGACGAGCAGTACTTC
15	TRBV11-3	TRBD1	TRBJ1-1	.	CASSPLTGAHTEAFF	TGTGCCAGCAGCCCTCTAACAGGGGCGCACACTGAAGCTTTCTTT
14	TRBV28	TRBD1	TRBJ1-2	.	CASRSGDRDYGYTF	TGTGCCAGCAGGTCCGGGGACAGGGACTATGGCTACACCTTC
16	TRBV28	TRBD1	TRBJ2-2	few	CASSLETGDDTGELFF	TGTGCCAGCAGTTTAGAGACAGGGGACGACACCGGGGAGCTGTTTTTT
14	TRBV10-3	TRBD2	TRBJ2-3	.	CAIRDGRQTDTQYF	TGTGCCATCAGAGACGGGAGGCAGACAGATACGCAGTATTTT
15	TRBV19	.	TRBJ1-1	.	CASIRLSEGDTEAFF	TGTGCCAGTATAAGGCTTTCCGAAGGGGACACTGAAGCTTTCTTT
15	TRBV7-9	.	TRBJ2-7	.	CASSHLTGREYEQYF	TGTGCCAGCAGCCATTTAACAGGGAGAGAGTACGAGCAGTACTTC
14	TRBV5-1	.	TRBJ2-1	.	CASSLELANNEQFF	TGCGCCAGCAGCTTGGAATTAGCAAACAATGAGCAGTTCTTC
14	TRBV2	.	TRBJ1-3	few	CASSELQSGNTIYF	TGTGCCAGCAGTGAACTGCAGTCTGGAAACACCATATATTTT
17	TRBV15	.	TRBJ2-3	.	CATSRVQGQMSTDTQYF	TGTGCCACCAGCAGAGTTCAGGGACAAATGAGCACAGATACGCAGTATTTT